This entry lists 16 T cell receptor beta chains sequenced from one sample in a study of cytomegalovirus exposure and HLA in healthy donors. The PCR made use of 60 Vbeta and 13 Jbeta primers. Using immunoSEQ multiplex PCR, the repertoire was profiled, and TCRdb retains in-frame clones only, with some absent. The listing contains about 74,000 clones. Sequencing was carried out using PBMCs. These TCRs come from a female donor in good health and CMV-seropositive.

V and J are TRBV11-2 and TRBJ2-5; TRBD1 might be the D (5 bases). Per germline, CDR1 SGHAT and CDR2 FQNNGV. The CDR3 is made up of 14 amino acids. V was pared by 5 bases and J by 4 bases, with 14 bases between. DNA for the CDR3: TGTGCCAGCAGCCCCCAGGGTCCGGGAGAGACCCAGTACTTC. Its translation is CASSPQGPGETQYF.

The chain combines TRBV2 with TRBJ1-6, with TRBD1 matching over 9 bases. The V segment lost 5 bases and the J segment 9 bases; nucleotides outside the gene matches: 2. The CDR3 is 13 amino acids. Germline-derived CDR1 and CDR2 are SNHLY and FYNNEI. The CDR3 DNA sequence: TGTGCCAGCAGTTGGGACAGGGCTTCACCCCTCCACTTT. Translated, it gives CASSWDRASPLHF.

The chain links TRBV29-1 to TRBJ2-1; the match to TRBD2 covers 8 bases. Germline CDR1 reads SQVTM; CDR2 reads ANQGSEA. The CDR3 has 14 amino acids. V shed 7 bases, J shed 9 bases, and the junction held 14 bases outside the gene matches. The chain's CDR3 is CSAGGGGGLLEQFF. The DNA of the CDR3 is TGCAGCGCGGGGGGGGGAGGAGGACTGCTTGAGCAGTTCTTC.

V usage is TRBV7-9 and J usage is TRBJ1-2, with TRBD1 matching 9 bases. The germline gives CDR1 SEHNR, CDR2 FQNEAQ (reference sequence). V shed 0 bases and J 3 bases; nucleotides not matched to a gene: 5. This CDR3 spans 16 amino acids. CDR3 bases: TGTGCCAGCAGCTTAGCGGGGACAGGGCGGGACTATGGCTACACCTTC. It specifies CASSLAGTGRDYGYTF.

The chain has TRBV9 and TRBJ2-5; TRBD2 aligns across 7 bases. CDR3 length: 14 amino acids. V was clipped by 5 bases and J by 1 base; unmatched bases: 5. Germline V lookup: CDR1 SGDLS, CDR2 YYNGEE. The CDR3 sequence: CASSWGGFQETQYF. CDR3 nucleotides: TGTGCCAGCAGTTGGGGGGGGTTCCAAGAGACCCAGTACTTC.

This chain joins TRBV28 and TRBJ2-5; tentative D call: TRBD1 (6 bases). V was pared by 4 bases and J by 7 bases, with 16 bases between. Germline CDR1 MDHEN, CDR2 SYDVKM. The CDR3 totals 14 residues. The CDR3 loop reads CASSSGTLGGTQYF. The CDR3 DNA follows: TGTGCCAGCAGTTCCGGGACCTTAGGGGGGACCCAGTACTTC.

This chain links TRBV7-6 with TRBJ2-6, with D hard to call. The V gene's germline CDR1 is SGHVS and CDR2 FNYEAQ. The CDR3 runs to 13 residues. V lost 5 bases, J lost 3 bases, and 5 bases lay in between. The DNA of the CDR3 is TGTGCCAGCAGCCCGGGTGGGGCCAACGTCCTGACTTTC. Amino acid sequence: CASSPGGANVLTF.

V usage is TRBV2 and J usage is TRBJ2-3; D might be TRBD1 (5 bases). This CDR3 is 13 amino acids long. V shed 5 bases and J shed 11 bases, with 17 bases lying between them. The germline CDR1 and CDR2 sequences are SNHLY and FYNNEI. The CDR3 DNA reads TGTGCCAGCAGTACCAGCAGGGATCGAAGGCAGTATTTT. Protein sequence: CASSTSRDRRQYF.

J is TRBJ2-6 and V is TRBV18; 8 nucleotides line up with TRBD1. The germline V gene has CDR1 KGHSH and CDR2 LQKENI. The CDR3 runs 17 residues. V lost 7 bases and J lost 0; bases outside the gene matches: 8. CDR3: CASLPGTGSSGANVLTF. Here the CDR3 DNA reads TGTGCCAGCTTACCCGGGACAGGAAGCTCTGGGGCCAACGTCCTGACTTTC.

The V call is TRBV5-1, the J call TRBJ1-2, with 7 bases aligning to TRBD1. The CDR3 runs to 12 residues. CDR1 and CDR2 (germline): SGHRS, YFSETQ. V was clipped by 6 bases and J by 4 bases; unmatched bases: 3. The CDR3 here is CASTSGGYGYTF. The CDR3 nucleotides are TGCGCCAGCACCTCAGGGGGCTATGGCTACACCTTC.

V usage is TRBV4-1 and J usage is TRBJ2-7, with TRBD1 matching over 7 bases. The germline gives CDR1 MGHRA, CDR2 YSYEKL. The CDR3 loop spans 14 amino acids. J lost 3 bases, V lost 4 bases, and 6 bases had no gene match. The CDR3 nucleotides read TGCGCCAGCAGCCTCTCGGACAGGCTCTACGAGCAGTACTTC. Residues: CASSLSDRLYEQYF.

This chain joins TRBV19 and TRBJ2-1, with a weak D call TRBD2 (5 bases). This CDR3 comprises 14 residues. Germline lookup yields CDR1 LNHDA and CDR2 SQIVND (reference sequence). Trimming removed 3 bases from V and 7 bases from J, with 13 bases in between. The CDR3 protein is CASSMRGRVNEQFF. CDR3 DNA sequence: TGTGCCAGTAGTATGCGAGGGAGAGTGAATGAGCAGTTCTTC.

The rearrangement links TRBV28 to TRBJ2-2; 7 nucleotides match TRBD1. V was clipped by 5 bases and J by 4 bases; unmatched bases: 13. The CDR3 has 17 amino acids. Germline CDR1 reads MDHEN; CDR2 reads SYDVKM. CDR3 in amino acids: CASSLRTGGLSTGELFF. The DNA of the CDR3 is TGTGCCAGCAGTCTTAGGACAGGCGGGTTGAGCACCGGGGAGCTGTTTTTT.

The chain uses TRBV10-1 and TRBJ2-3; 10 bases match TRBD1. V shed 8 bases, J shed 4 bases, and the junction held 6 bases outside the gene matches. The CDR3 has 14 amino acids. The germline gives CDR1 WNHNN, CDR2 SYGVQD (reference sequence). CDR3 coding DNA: TGCGCCAGCGGGGAGGACAGGGGGGCAGATACGCAGTATTTT. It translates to CASGEDRGADTQYF.

DNA for the CDR3: TGTGCCAGCAGCTTCACAGGGGGTACCGGGGAGCTGTTTTTT. Protein: CASSFTGGTGELFF. The chain has TRBV7-2 and TRBJ2-2; 8 bases line up with TRBD1. The junction had 2 bases not matched to a gene; V was cut back by 3 bases and J by 5 bases. Germline CDR1 and CDR2: SGHTA and FQGNSA. The CDR3 is 14 amino acids. The full variable domain, rest sourced from reference TRBV7-2 and TRBJ2-2, is GAGVSQSPSNKVTEKGKDVELRCDPISGHTALYWYRQSLGQGLEFLIYFQGNSAPDKSGLPSDRFSAERTGGSVSTLTIQRTQQEDSAVYLCASSFTGGTGELFFGEGSRLTVL.

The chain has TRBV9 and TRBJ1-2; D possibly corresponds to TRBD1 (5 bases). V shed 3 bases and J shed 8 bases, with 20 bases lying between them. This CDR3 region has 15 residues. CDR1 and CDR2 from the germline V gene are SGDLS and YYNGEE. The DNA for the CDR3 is TGTGCCAGCAGCGCCCCCGGCAGGGTGAGGAAAGGCTACACCTTC. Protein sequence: CASSAPGRVRKGYTF.